This TCR beta chain was captured by sequencing in a study of cytomegalovirus exposure and HLA in healthy donors (dated by TCRdb to about 2017). Background for the entire study: An earlier analysis of roughly 500 of the donors reported about 260 Gb of sequence data and around 110 million unique TCR beta sequences obtained from around 190 million T cells. High-throughput TCR immunosequencing, statistical association of individual TCRs with disease status, and machine learning were combined to predict cytomegalovirus infection status. An earlier analysis of 587 of the donors used high-throughput TCR beta sequencing to judge whether each TCR beta V gene segment behaved as functional or pseudogenic. A later genetic analysis took genome-wide SNP genotypes for about 55% of the roughly 670 donors and used that subset as a discovery cohort. Among roughly 370 genotyped donors of the cohort, an average of around 240,000 unique TCR beta nucleotide sequences were sequenced per donor, about a sixth of them non-productive. Of the approximately 400 genotyped donors, 65% to 90% fell in the genetic ancestry cluster associated with self-reported Caucasian donors. Rather than drawing on any new phenotypic data, the later analysis identified candidate immune exposures from TCR beta sequences and the way those sequences occurred across donors. The number of typed donors differed by locus: about 620-640 for A, B, C, DRB1 and DQB1; roughly 510 for DQA1; roughly 600 for DPA1; and about 470 for DPB1. All discovery cohort repertoires had been generated on a single sequencing platform. An early release that covered 640 HLA-typed donors contained approximately 290 gigabases of sequencing data and tens of millions of unique TCR sequences. HLA typing covered class I and class II loci at four-digit resolution. In addition to the first cohort of hundreds of subjects, a separate validation cohort of some 120 different subjects was used. Roughly five DR-DQ haplotypes were handled as single units for association and clustering because linkage in the cohort was strong. The study was designed to test whether signatures of past pathogen exposure could be identified by cataloging public T cell receptors. Donor age, sex, ethnicity and CMV serostatus were collected together with the repertoire data. The study profiled the T cell repertoires of about 720 subjects by immunosequencing and related them to cytomegalovirus serostatus. To study patterns of TCR occurrence, a later analysis re-analyzed previously published TCR beta repertoires from around 670 donors and added high-resolution HLA genotyping.

Findings and caveats that apply to the study as a whole: In a later genetic analysis, fewer N-insertions in productive TCRs were reported among donors in an Asian-associated ancestry cluster than the roughly 700-donor mean. In vitro tests confirmed that a few of the cytomegalovirus-associated TCR beta chains recognize cytomegalovirus antigens. An association between a missense DCLRE1C variant and V-gene and J-gene trimming of TCR beta chains was found in a later genetic analysis and replicated in an independent cohort. Correlated functional status among segregating V segments might reflect linkage disequilibrium, but an unknown experimental factor could not be ruled out. A cluster of highly shared sequence variants was judged likely to be a technical artifact of the sequencing pipeline. Several of the top co-occurrence clusters appeared to be linked to parvovirus B19, influenza, CMV and Epstein-Barr virus, according to a later analysis. A later analysis associated 16,951 TCR beta sequences with specific HLA alleles at a false discovery rate of 0.05. The study listed 150 to 200 TCR beta chains as associated with cytomegalovirus. A later analysis found that most CMV-associated TCR beta chains appeared HLA-restricted, with HLA associations seemingly driven largely by CMV exposure. Most TCR sequences were seen in very few donors, while some public TCRs were found in many individuals. In this cohort, only TCR beta chains were sequenced, and detectable features were limited by the absence of alpha or paired-chain data. The presence/absence analyses assumed that sequencing depth was roughly uniform across donors, and that assumption may not be true. When HLA alleles, especially DR and DQ, strongly co-occurred, TCR associations were difficult to assign to individual alleles. According to a later analysis, TCR association rates differed among HLA loci, with DRB1 alleles showing the most associated TCRs and HLA-C alleles showing the fewest. The classifier was reported to diagnose cytomegalovirus status with high specificity and sensitivity in both the original cohort and the validation cohort. A further reported finding was that TCR beta sequences accurately predicted the HLA-A and HLA-B alleles for most subjects in the first cohort. Immune exposure information for the cohort was limited to CMV serostatus. An earlier analysis of some 560 of the donors showed that most TCR beta V segments appeared in productive rearrangements either about 87% or about 30% of the time, which broadly matched IMGT annotations. Compared with equally common non-associated chains, HLA-associated TCR beta chains in a later analysis were more clonally expanded and had lower generation probabilities. Because some donors lacked HLA typing at each locus, the association tests relied only on the typed subset. The authors suggested that the approach could potentially be generalized to other disease states and immunological phenotypes. Some IMGT-functional V segments, including TRBV6-2 and TRBV6-3, could not be told apart with the 87-base-pair reads, so those segments were excluded. The earlier analysis of some 560 of the donors excluded fewer than 20 rarely observed V segments, including chromosome 9 orphons, because counts were too low.

In total, 600 or so healthy bone marrow donors made up the cohort. At the time of sampling, every cohort member was nominally healthy, though immune exposures that went unrecorded were likely present. The donor tested CMV seronegative and was one of the 352 seronegative cohort members. A peripheral blood sample was collected from each donor, and TCR beta sequencing was performed on peripheral blood mononuclear cells. Genomic DNA extraction from the blood cell samples was performed with the Qiagen DNeasy Blood Extraction Kit. The library relied on the immunoSEQ multiplex PCR assay. A mixture of 60 forward primers for TCR Vbeta segments and 13 reverse primers for TCR Jbeta segments was used in the multiplex PCR. Amplification of the CDR3 region of rearranged TCR beta genes was performed with a multiplex PCR assay on genomic DNA. On the Illumina HiSeq System, the amplified TCR beta libraries were sequenced as 87-base-pair reads. In the source study's methods: Across the roughly 670 repertoires, a later analysis counted some 80 million unique TCR beta chains, approximately 12 million of which were shared by at least two donors. To remove PCR and sequencing errors, raw reads were error-corrected and collapsed into unique sequences using a nearest-neighbor algorithm that merged closely related sequences. CDR3 sequences were aligned to IMGT reference sequences to assign V, D and J gene segments. For a sequence to be retained, a match of at least six nucleotides to both a V gene segment and a J gene segment was required. Rearrangements were classified as productive when the CDR3 lacked stop codons and remained in frame with V and J, and all other rearrangements were classified as non-productive. CDR3 was defined by IMGT convention, running from the second conserved V-encoded cysteine to the conserved J-encoded phenylalanine. The earlier analysis of a few hundred of the donors excluded any sequence lacking an unambiguous match to a single V gene segment. In an earlier analysis of approximately 610 of the donors, V segments were called functional above 56.7% productive rearrangements and were called segregating when the between-donor standard deviation exceeded 5%. To diagnose cytomegalovirus status from the catalog of TCR beta chain sequences, a statistical classification framework was built. A later analysis assigned V and J genes by comparing TCR nucleotide sequences with IMGT/GENE-DB human TR gene sequences. A later analysis assigned CDR3 sequences and most-parsimonious VDJ recombination scenarios with the TCRdist pipeline. In a later analysis, each TCR beta chain was defined by its CDR3 amino acid sequence together with its V-gene family, and reads lacking a unique V-gene family were excluded. In a later analysis, approximately 640 highly shared, low-generation-probability nucleotide sequences were removed to address suspected cross-contamination and a sequencing artifact. In a later analysis, a clonal expansion index for each public chain was calculated from normalized within-repertoire ranks of inferred template counts. A later analysis computed generation probabilities with a VDJ recombination model fitted to out-of-frame rearrangements, and checked the results against IGoR. Hypergeometric tests were used in a later analysis to score TCR-TCR, TCR-HLA and TCR-CMV co-occurrence, with a repertoire-size bias correction applied to the TCR pairs. To estimate false discovery rates, a later analysis permuted the HLA or CMV assignments 20 times. In a later analysis, co-occurring TCRs were grouped using DBSCAN, with TCRdist sequence similarity added in when clustering inside HLA-allele-positive subsets. For co-occurrence clustering, repertoires with fewer than 30,000 or more than 120,000 public chains were excluded, along with a handful of repertoires with anomalous nucleotide sharing. This immuneACCESS table, as held by TCRdb, lists in-frame sequences with V and J called but not all clones. Of the missing ones, under half trace to an unresolved V gene in checked studies; the others have no known cause. The V and J calls and clone size were taken over from that table, and D and trimming were inferred from the DNA. Per the sample table, the count is some 120,000 clones. 3.5% to 4.5% of the sample belongs to the ten largest clones.

From the germline V gene (reference sequence), CDR1 is LNHNV and CDR2 is YYDKDF. For this chain, trimming is 3 bases at the V end and 5 bases at the J end, and the number of junction bases without a gene match is 1. The CDR3 measures 13 amino acids from cysteine to phenylalanine. Just CDR3 DNA is preserved here, 39 bases in frame from base 1. A remark on this clone: No antigen is known for it.

The source of this sequence is a young man in good health and CMV-seronegative. Recombination joined TRBV15 with TRBJ2-7, with 10 junctional bases fitting TRBD1. Sequenced material: PBMCs. The DNA sequence is TGTGCCACCAGCAGCGGGACAGGGGACGAGCAGTACTTC. Translated, this gives CATSSGTGDEQYF.